The rows below give T cell receptor beta chains drawn from one sample of a study of T cell repertoires in cytomegalovirus infection. Via MiXCR, TCRdb re-called the reads, giving one row per CDR3 protein. The sample has roughly 500,000 distinct CDR3 sequences, approximately 40% seen once. Antigen specificity for these receptors is unknown. The sequencing used cultured PBMCs, collected from culture after CMV antigen stimulation. The receptors originated from a human donor in good health (CMV status not recorded). Some clones in this sample may be carry-over from other donors' samples. Each CDR3 is given with its conserved first and last residue. D genes are given only for firm matches. A clone size is listed for some rows: how often the clone was seen (once, few, many), or a class if it is expanded.

v_gene: TRBV6-2/TRBV6-3; d_gene: TRBD2; j_gene: TRBJ2-7; abundance: few; CDR3aa: CASSLTSGVYYEQYF; CDR3nt: TGTGCCAGCAGCCTGACTAGCGGAGTCTACTACGAGCAGTACTTC
v_gene: TRBV28; d_gene: TRBD1; j_gene: TRBJ2-5; abundance: few; CDR3aa: CASSPLGTGARETQYF; CDR3nt: TGTGCCAGCAGTCCTCTGGGCACAGGGGCACGAGAGACCCAGTACTTC
v_gene: TRBV7-2; d_gene: NA; j_gene: TRBJ2-7; abundance: few; CDR3aa: CASSLAGNRYEQYF; CDR3nt: TGTGCCAGCAGCTTGGCAGGGAACAGGTACGAGCAGTACTTC
v_gene: TRBV12-3/TRBV12-4; d_gene: NA; j_gene: TRBJ1-2; abundance: NA; CDR3aa: CASNPSGEPYTF; CDR3nt: TGTGCCAGCAACCCCTCGGGGGAGCCCTACACCTTC
v_gene: TRBV12-5; d_gene: NA; j_gene: TRBJ2-5; abundance: NA; CDR3aa: CASGKRGSEPQYF; CDR3nt: TGTGCTAGTGGAAAAAGGGGATCAGAGCCCCAGTACTTC
v_gene: TRBV12-3/TRBV12-4; d_gene: NA; j_gene: TRBJ1-1; abundance: NA; CDR3aa: CASSHGGRGTEAFF; CDR3nt: TGTGCCAGCAGTCATGGGGGTAGGGGCACTGAAGCTTTCTTT
v_gene: TRBV7-2; d_gene: TRBD1; j_gene: TRBJ1-5; abundance: NA; CDR3aa: CASSLRGPNQPQHF; CDR3nt: TGTGCCAGCAGCTTAAGGGGGCCAAATCAGCCCCAGCATTTT
v_gene: TRBV10-3; d_gene: NA; j_gene: TRBJ2-5; abundance: few; CDR3aa: CAISESTGRETQYF; CDR3nt: TGTGCCATCAGTGAGTCTACGGGAAGAGAGACCCAGTACTTC
v_gene: TRBV7-2; d_gene: NA; j_gene: TRBJ1-2; abundance: NA; CDR3aa: CASSLVSVGNYGYTF; CDR3nt: TGTGCCAGCAGCTTAGTAAGTGTCGGCAACTATGGCTACACCTTC
v_gene: TRBV7-8; d_gene: NA; j_gene: TRBJ2-2; abundance: few; CDR3aa: CASSYGPNTGELFF; CDR3nt: TGTGCCAGCAGCTACGGCCCGAACACCGGGGAGCTGTTTTTT
v_gene: TRBV7-2; d_gene: TRBD2; j_gene: TRBJ2-3; abundance: NA; CDR3aa: CASSWAGLAEGYTQYF; CDR3nt: TGTGCCAGCAGCTGGGCCGGGCTAGCGGAGGGATATACGCAGTATTTT
v_gene: TRBV7-8; d_gene: NA; j_gene: TRBJ2-1; abundance: few; CDR3aa: CASSQGTEQFF; CDR3nt: TGTGCCAGCAGCCAAGGGACGGAGCAGTTCTTC
v_gene: TRBV7-9; d_gene: NA; j_gene: TRBJ2-6; abundance: NA; CDR3aa: CASTERRGRSPGANVLTF; CDR3nt: TGTGCCAGCACCGAAAGGAGAGGGAGGAGTCCTGGGGCCAACGTCCTGACTTTC
v_gene: TRBV10-3; d_gene: TRBD2; j_gene: TRBJ2-1; abundance: NA; CDR3aa: CAIALADYNEQFF; CDR3nt: TGTGCCATCGCACTAGCGGACTACAATGAGCAGTTCTTC